One and the same sample provided the 25 T cell receptor beta chains below, sequenced in a study of TIL therapy for anti-PD-1-resistant metastatic lung cancer (dated by TCRdb to about 2021). The time point label corresponds to: pre-treatment sample, taken before nivolumab and TIL therapy. Excised metastases, mostly pleural nodules or supraclavicular lymph nodes, were used as baseline tumor samples and were taken from the same resection from which TIL were grown. Using bias-controlled multiplex PCR with the immunoSEQ v3 hsTCRB kit, the TCR beta CDR3 regions were amplified from genomic DNA. Imported from immuneACCESS, the table was reduced by TCRdb to in-frame sequences with V and J called. These copies leave out some clones; in studies compared against another copy, an unresolved V gene accounts for under half, and the cause of the remainder is not known. The sample yields about 100,000 clones; 55% to 75% were counted once. 9.5% to 13% of the sample rests with the top ten.

The sequencing used tumor tissue, collected at baseline. The source of these receptors is a person aged 25-85 years with non-small cell lung cancer.

The chain carries TRBV15 and TRBJ1-4, with 11 bases lining up with TRBD1. The CDR3 has 16 amino acids. CDR1 and CDR2 (germline): LNHNV, YYDKDF (reference sequence). V shed 0 bases, J shed 7 bases, and the junction held 4 bases outside the gene matches. The DNA of the CDR3 is TGTGCCACCAGCAGAGATAGGACAGGGGGCGGTGAAAAACTGTTTTTT. Translating it yields CATSRDRTGGGEKLFF.

The chain combines TRBV7-9 with TRBJ2-5; 7 bases are shared with TRBD1. This CDR3 has 14 amino acids. Germline-derived CDR1 and CDR2 are SEHNR and FQNEAQ (reference sequence). V shed 1 base and J 1 base; nucleotides not matched to a gene: 0. This chain's CDR3 is CASSLDRGQETQYF. For the CDR3, the DNA is TGTGCCAGCAGCTTAGACAGGGGCCAAGAGACCCAGTACTTC.

The chain employs TRBV6-2 or TRBV6-3 and TRBJ2-5; D uncertain. This CDR3 has 14 amino acids. The ends were cut back, 0 bases at V and 5 bases at J, with 10 bases in the middle. CDR1 and CDR2 (germline): MNHEY, SVGEGT. CDR3 nucleotide sequence: TGTGCCAGCAGTTACTCCGGTTGGCGGGAGACCCAGTACTTC. Encoded protein: CASSYSGWRETQYF.

This clone was seen only a few times. V and J are TRBV6-5 and TRBJ1-1; 7 nucleotides align to TRBD1. The V gene end was trimmed by 6 bases and the J gene end by 0 bases; junction bases not matched to a gene: 4. The CDR3 runs to 14 residues. In germline, CDR1 is MNHEY, CDR2 SVGAGI. The CDR3 protein is CASRSGQLNTEAFF. CDR3 coding DNA: TGTGCCAGCAGATCGGGACAGTTGAACACTGAAGCTTTCTTT.

The rearrangement joins TRBV30 to TRBJ1-2; 12 nucleotides match TRBD1. Germline V CDR1 and CDR2: GTSNPN, SVGIG (reference sequence). The V and J ends lost 7 bases and 6 bases, in that order; junction bases with no gene match: 6. The length of the CDR3 is 13 residues. The CDR3 DNA reads TGTGCCTCCATGGGACAGGGGGCCGATGGCTACACCTTC. This sequence encodes CASMGQGADGYTF.

The rearrangement uses TRBV5-6 and TRBJ2-1; 8 nucleotides align to TRBD1. In germline, CDR1 is SGHDT, CDR2 YYEEEE. The CDR3 is made up of 16 amino acids. The V segment lost 2 bases and the J segment 1 base; nucleotides outside the gene matches: 5. Here the CDR3 DNA reads TGTGCCAGCAGCTTTAGTCGGGACAGGTCCTACAATGAGCAGTTCTTC. It is translated as CASSFSRDRSYNEQFF.

The rearrangement links TRBV6-5 to TRBJ2-2; 8 bases align to TRBD1. This CDR3 has 16 residues. V lost 6 bases to trimming and J lost 5 bases; unmatched junction nucleotides: 11. Germline V gives CDR1 MNHEY, CDR2 SVGAGI. CDR3 amino acids: CASRYLRDRTTGELFF. CDR3 bases: TGTGCCAGCAGGTACCTACGGGACAGGACGACCGGGGAGCTGTTTTTT.

This chain links TRBV29-1 with TRBJ2-7; TRBD1 matches 9 bases. From germline, CDR1 is SQVTM and CDR2 ANQGSEA. Trimming at V came to 6 bases and at J to 5 bases, leaving 8 bases not matched to a gene. This CDR3 is 13 amino acids long. CDR3 residues: CSVVPGQGHEQYF. The CDR3 DNA follows: TGCAGCGTGGTACCGGGACAGGGCCACGAGCAGTACTTC.

The CDR3 loop reads CASSVGVNQPQHF. CDR3 DNA: TGTGCCAGCAGCGTAGGGGTCAATCAGCCCCAGCATTTT. The chain employs TRBV9 and TRBJ1-5; D call uncertain. The CDR3 is made up of 13 amino acids. Trimming removed 0 bases from V and 3 bases from J, with 4 bases in between. The germline V gene encodes CDR1 SGDLS and CDR2 YYNGEE.

The V and J genes are TRBV15 and TRBJ1-5, with a tentative D call TRBD1 (6 bases). From germline, CDR1 is LNHNV and CDR2 YYDKDF (reference sequence). Between the trimmed V and J ends, which lost 3 bases and 3 bases, there was a span of 15 bases. CDR3 length: 16 residues. The CDR3: CATSRMKDRDNQPQHF. The CDR3 DNA follows: TGTGCCACCAGCAGGATGAAGGACAGAGACAATCAGCCCCAGCATTTT.

The V call is TRBV14, the J call TRBJ2-5; no firm D call. Germline V lookup: CDR1 SGHDN, CDR2 FVKESK. The CDR3 is made up of 13 amino acids. Trimming shortened V by 6 bases and J by 2 bases, and 10 bases separated the two germline ends. This CDR3 reads CASSQRLQETQYF. CDR3 coding DNA: TGTGCCAGCAGTCAGAGATTACAAGAGACCCAGTACTTC.

The sample holds a few counts of this clone. The chain joins TRBV3-1 (or the pseudogene TRBV3-2) to TRBJ1-6; 8 nucleotides line up with TRBD1. Trimming cost V 5 bases and J 5 bases; bases outside gene matches: 5. The germline V gene encodes CDR1 LGHDT and CDR2 YNNKEL (reference sequence). The length of the CDR3 is 15 residues. For the CDR3, the DNA is TGTGCCAGCAGCATCCGGACAGGGCATAATTCACCCCTCCACTTT. The encoded protein is CASSIRTGHNSPLHF.

This chain joins TRBV4-3 and TRBJ2-6, with a possible D match to TRBD2 (5 bases). Germline V gene lookup returns CDR1 LGHNA and CDR2 YSLEER. Trimming took 0 bases from V and 0 from J, leaving 9 bases between them. This CDR3 comprises 17 residues. Here the CDR3 DNA reads TGCGCCAGCAGCCAAGAGGGTGGGAGCTCTGGGGCCAACGTCCTGACTTTC. It specifies CASSQEGGSSGANVLTF.

In this sample, this clone turned up once. The chain joins TRBV6-6 to TRBJ2-7; D is unclear. The CDR3 spans 14 residues. Germline values: CDR1 MNHNY, CDR2 SVGAGI (reference sequence). Trimming cost V 0 bases and J 0 bases, with 6 bases left between them. Written as DNA, the CDR3 is TGTGCCAGCAGTTACTCACGTGGCTCCTACGAGCAGTACTTC. Translated: CASSYSRGSYEQYF.

This clone was counted a single time. The chain combines TRBV7-2 with TRBJ2-1; perhaps TRBD2 as D (6 bases). V lost 7 bases, J lost 5 bases, and 18 bases lay in between. This CDR3 comprises 15 residues. The germline CDR1 and CDR2 sequences are SGHTA and FQGNSA. CDR3 loop: CASTLRGYRDNEQFF. CDR3 bases: TGTGCCAGCACCCTACGGGGGTACAGAGACAATGAGCAGTTCTTC.

This clone was observed a few times. V gene TRBV29-1 combines with J gene TRBJ1-1; TRBD1 matches at 9 bases. The length of the CDR3 is 12 residues. The trim removed 5 bases at V and 5 bases at J, leaving 3 bases unmatched. Germline-derived CDR1 and CDR2 are SQVTM and ANQGSEA. The CDR3 is CSVLDRGTEAFF. CDR3 nucleotide sequence: TGCAGCGTTTTGGACAGGGGAACTGAAGCTTTCTTT. The full variable domain, completed using reference TRBV29-1 and TRBJ1-1, is SAVISQKPSRDICQRGTSLTIQCQVDSQVTMMFWYRQQPGQSLTLIATANQGSEATYESGFVIDKFPISRPNLTFSTLTVSNMSPEDSSIYLCSVLDRGTEAFFGQGTRLTVV.

The chain joins TRBV18 to TRBJ1-5; D call uncertain. The germline V and J ends were trimmed by 2 bases and 1 base, with 9 bases remaining between them. Germline CDR1 is KGHSH and CDR2 is LQKENI. The CDR3 is 15 amino acids. The CDR3, as DNA: TGTGCCAGCTCACCATACAGCGAGAGCAATCAGCCCCAGCATTTT. It yields the protein CASSPYSESNQPQHF.

The gene calls are TRBV19 and TRBJ2-1; 13 positions agree with TRBD2. Germline values: CDR1 LNHDA, CDR2 SQIVND (reference sequence). The CDR3 loop spans 17 amino acids. The V gene end was trimmed by 2 bases and the J gene end by 7 bases; junction bases not matched to a gene: 8. The CDR3 loop is CASSITGTSGVLNEQFF. Here the CDR3 DNA reads TGTGCCAGTAGTATAACTGGGACTAGCGGGGTTTTAAATGAGCAGTTCTTC.

The rearrangement joins TRBV18 to TRBJ2-3, with D uncertain. Germline V gene lookup returns CDR1 KGHSH and CDR2 LQKENI. The CDR3 totals 16 residues. Trimming cost V 6 bases and J 5 bases, with 21 bases left between them. This chain's CDR3 is CASSTRSDGQKDTQYF. The CDR3 DNA is TGTGCCAGCTCCACCAGGTCGGATGGGCAAAAAGATACGCAGTATTTT.

This clone was seen repeatedly, ten times or more. V gene TRBV29-1 combines with J gene TRBJ1-1, with D unresolved. This CDR3 comprises 12 residues. V dropped 4 bases and J dropped 1 base, with 7 bases sitting between them. The germline V gene encodes CDR1 SQVTM and CDR2 ANQGSEA. In nucleotides, the CDR3 is TGCAGCGTTGTGATACCGAACACTGAAGCTTTCTTT. Its protein product is CSVVIPNTEAFF.

The CDR3 DNA is TGTGCCAGCAGTCCCCCGGTACCAGGGGCTCTATACAATGAGCAGTTCTTC. Translation gives CASSPPVPGALYNEQFF. The genes are TRBV27 and TRBJ2-1, with D possibly TRBD1 on 6 matching bases. Germline V lookup: CDR1 MNHEY, CDR2 SMNVEV (reference sequence). CDR3 length equals 17 residues. With 5 bases removed from V and 4 bases from J, the gap between germline ends came to 21 bases.

As regards this clone: The germline gene is not matched at one end of the junction; a read error may be the cause. The chain recombines TRBV29-1 with TRBJ2-2; 11 nucleotides match TRBD2. This CDR3 contains 14 residues. Germline V gene lookup returns CDR1 SQVTM and CDR2 ANQGSEA. CDR3: CSVSSGRNAGELFF. The CDR3, as DNA: TGCAGCGTGTCTAGCGGGAGGAACGCCGGGGAGCTGTTTTTT.

The rearrangement uses TRBV2 and TRBJ2-3, with D possibly matching TRBD2 (5 bases). The CDR3 is 15 residues long. CDR1 and CDR2 from the germline V gene are SNHLY and FYNNEI. Trimming shortened V by 1 base and J by 4 bases, and 12 bases separated the two germline ends. The CDR3 region is CASSEGGFVADTQYF. Here the CDR3 DNA reads TGTGCCAGCAGTGAAGGAGGGTTTGTGGCAGATACGCAGTATTTT.

V is TRBV4-1 and J is TRBJ2-7, with a tentative D call TRBD2 (7 bases). V lost 0 bases and J lost 4, with 16 bases in between. Germline V lookup: CDR1 MGHRA, CDR2 YSYEKL. This CDR3 is 16 amino acids long. CDR3 protein: CASSQERGGEEYEQYF. The CDR3 DNA reads as TGCGCCAGCAGCCAAGAGAGGGGGGGGGAGGAATACGAGCAGTACTTC.

This clone was observed at least ten times. This sequence joins TRBV6-1 and TRBJ1-5; D remains ambiguous. Germline assignment: CDR1 MNHNS and CDR2 SASEGT. V lost 3 bases and J lost 0, with 9 bases in between. CDR3 length: 15 residues. The CDR3 nucleotides are TGTGCCAGCAGTGACCCATCGGGTAGCAATCAGCCCCAGCATTTT. It encodes CASSDPSGSNQPQHF.